What follows are 14 T cell receptor beta chains derived from one specimen sequenced in a study of control samples from healthy donors and cancer patients. Data came from immunoSEQ multiplex PCR; TCRdb stores just in-frame clones and leaves some out. Of 150,000 to 160,000 clones in the sample, just under 95% were seen once. Sequenced: blood. These receptors all stem from a middle-aged man in good health.

The chain recombines TRBV7-2 with TRBJ1-1; 8 nucleotides line up with TRBD1. Trimming took 4 bases from V and 7 from J; bases not matched to a gene: 5. This CDR3 region has 13 residues. From germline, CDR1 is SGHTA and CDR2 FQGNSA. As DNA, the CDR3 is TGTGCCAGCAGCTCCGGGACAGGAAGTGAAGCTTTCTTT. Translating gives CASSSGTGSEAFF.

This sequence joins TRBV11-2 and TRBJ2-7; D remains unclear. Between the trimmed V and J ends, which lost 4 bases and 4 bases, there was a span of 8 bases. The germline V gene has CDR1 SGHAT and CDR2 FQNNGV. CDR3 length: 12 residues. CDR3 protein: CASSSHKYEQYF. The CDR3 DNA reads as TGTGCCAGCAGCTCCCATAAGTACGAGCAGTACTTC.

V and J are TRBV6-5 and TRBJ2-7; a weak D match, TRBD1 (6 bases). V lost 6 bases and J 4 bases, leaving 13 bases between the germline ends. The CDR3 has 13 amino acids. Looked up from germline, CDR1 is MNHEY and CDR2 is SVGAGI. CDR3 nucleotides: TGTGCCAGCAGCCGCGGACAGAAGTACGAGCAGTACTTC. Protein: CASSRGQKYEQYF.

In DNA, the CDR3 is TGTGCCAGCAGCTCCGGGGACATCATGGGTTCACCCCTCCACTTT. Amino acid sequence: CASSSGDIMGSPLHF. V is TRBV11-2 and J is TRBJ1-6; a possible D gene is TRBD1 (6 bases). The CDR3 totals 15 residues. Trimming cost V 4 bases and J 9 bases, with 16 bases left between them. CDR1 is SGHAT, CDR2 FQNNGV, per germline.

The genes are TRBV4-1 and TRBJ1-1; D is perhaps TRBD1 (5 bases). V lost 4 bases to trimming and J lost 2 bases, with 11 bases between them. Per germline, CDR1 MGHRA and CDR2 YSYEKL. This CDR3 comprises 14 residues. CDR3 protein: CASSPMTANTEAFF. CDR3 nucleotides: TGCGCCAGCAGCCCCATGACAGCAAACACTGAAGCTTTCTTT.

The chain has TRBV19 and TRBJ2-7; TRBD1 matches at 9 bases. Germline V CDR1 and CDR2: LNHDA, SQIVND (reference sequence). CDR3 length: 14 amino acids. The ends lost 6 bases at V and 4 bases at J; junction bases unmatched: 7. CDR3: CASSPGQGIYEQYF. The CDR3 coding sequence is TGTGCCAGTAGCCCGGGACAGGGAATTTACGAGCAGTACTTC.

This clone appeared a few times. V gene TRBV7-8 combines with J gene TRBJ2-1, with D tentatively TRBD2 (7 bases). Germline CDR1 and CDR2: SGHVS and FQNEAQ. The CDR3 is made up of 16 amino acids. V was pared by 1 base and J by 0 bases, with 10 bases between. This chain's CDR3 is CASSLGGGASYNEQFF. The CDR3 DNA sequence: TGTGCCAGCAGCTTAGGGGGGGGCGCCTCCTACAATGAGCAGTTCTTC.

The V gene is TRBV19, the J gene TRBJ1-1, with TRBD1 identical over 9 bases. V shed 6 bases, J shed 5 bases, and the junction held 10 bases outside the gene matches. CDR1 LNHDA and CDR2 SQIVND come from the germline V gene (reference sequence). This CDR3 region has 15 residues. CDR3 loop: CASSGGTGKGTEAFF. The CDR3 region has the DNA TGTGCCAGTAGCGGTGGGACAGGGAAGGGGACTGAAGCTTTCTTT.

This clone was observed once. The chain links TRBV7-9 to TRBJ1-2; D unclear. The V gene lost 8 bases and the J gene lost 4 bases, with 8 bases spanning the gap. Germline V gene lookup returns CDR1 SEHNR and CDR2 FQNEAQ (reference sequence). The CDR3 has 11 residues. The CDR3 reads CASAQVYGYTF. CDR3 coding DNA: TGTGCCAGCGCCCAGGTCTATGGCTACACCTTC.

The gene calls are TRBV7-2 and TRBJ1-1; D is perhaps TRBD1 (5 bases). The CDR3 has 14 residues. Per germline, CDR1 SGHTA and CDR2 FQGNSA. The V end was cut by 5 bases, the J end by 0 bases, with 10 bases between. The CDR3: CASSNRIMNTEAFF. The CDR3 DNA follows: TGTGCCAGCAGCAACAGGATCATGAACACTGAAGCTTTCTTT.

A remark on this clone: Other DNA sequences in this sample translate to the same CDR3. The chain uses TRBV14 and TRBJ2-7; D might be TRBD2 (6 bases). Looked up from germline, CDR1 is SGHDN and CDR2 is FVKESK. The V and J ends lost 1 base and 7 bases respectively, with 17 bases between them. The CDR3 totals 15 residues. CDR3 coding DNA: TGTGCCAGCAGCCAAGTACGGGGCAGGGCGGGGGAGCAGTACTTC. This gives the protein CASSQVRGRAGEQYF.

The chain couples TRBV6-5 to TRBJ1-2, with TRBD1 matching over 8 bases. The length of the CDR3 is 15 residues. Losses at the gene ends were 7 bases for V and 2 bases for J; bases not matched to a gene: 9. Germline V gene lookup returns CDR1 MNHEY and CDR2 SVGAGI. Here the CDR3 DNA reads TGTGCCAGCAAGCTAGACCGGGACAGGAACTATGGCTACACCTTC. This codes for CASKLDRDRNYGYTF.

The chain recombines TRBV5-1 with TRBJ1-2, with D tentatively TRBD1 (6 bases). Germline CDR1 and CDR2: SGHRS and YFSETQ. This CDR3 spans 14 amino acids. V lost 4 bases, J lost 6 bases, and 16 bases lay in between. CDR3 in DNA: TGCGCCAGCAGCCGTGACAGCGGGGGCGATGGCTACACCTTC. Protein: CASSRDSGGDGYTF.

The gene calls are TRBV27 and TRBJ1-1; the D is unclear. Germline assignment: CDR1 MNHEY and CDR2 SMNVEV (reference sequence). V was shortened by 6 bases and J by 2 bases, with 10 bases between the two germline ends. CDR3 length: 13 amino acids. The CDR3 loop reads CASSGQTNTEAFF. In nucleotides, the CDR3 is TGTGCCAGCAGCGGCCAGACTAACACTGAAGCTTTCTTT.